These T cell receptor beta chains were read from a single sample in a study of CD8+CD57+ T cells in acquired aplastic anemia. TCRdb fed the reads into MiXCR, producing one record per CDR3 protein. The data show 400,000 to 450,000 distinct CDR3 sequences, 55% to 70% seen once. Specimen: sorted CD4+, CD8+, or CD8+CD57+ T cells (not recorded which) from PBMCs. These receptors were collected from a human donor in good health, serving as a control. CDR3s include the opening cysteine and the closing phenylalanine or tryptophan. D genes are given only for firm matches. Where a row states a size, it is once, few, many or the class of an expanded clone; other rows omit it.

j_gene | v_gene | abundance | d_gene | CDR3nt | CDR3aa
TRBJ2-3 | TRBV15 | - | - | TGTGCCACCTCGGGGGGCGCAGATACGCAGTATTTT | CATSGGADTQYF
TRBJ1-1 | TRBV7-7 | - | - | TGTGCCAGCAGCTTAGAACAGAGGTCGACTTCGCCTTTCTTT | CASSLEQRSTSPFF
TRBJ1-1 | TRBV6-5 | - | - | TGTGCCAGCACTATCCAGGGAAACGAGAACACTGAAGCTTTCTTT | CASTIQGNENTEAFF
TRBJ1-2 | TRBV19 | - | - | TGTGCCAGTAGGATACAGAGACAGGTGGCGCATGGCTACTCCTTC | CASRIQRQVAHGYSF
TRBJ2-1 | TRBV10-3 | once | TRBD1 | TGTGCCATCAGTGAACGGACAGGGTGGGATGAGCAGTTCTTC | CAISERTGWDEQFF
TRBJ2-7 | TRBV7-2 | - | - | TGTGCCAGCAGCTTAGGAGTGGGAGTTTTGTACTTC | CASSLGVGVLYF
TRBJ1-1 | TRBV15 | - | TRBD1 | TGTGCCACCAGCAGACTAGGACAGGGAGAAACTGAAGCTTTCTTT | CATSRLGQGETEAFF
TRBJ2-1 | TRBV7-9 | - | TRBD1 | TGTGCCAGCAGCTTAGAGACAGGGGGATACAAACCCCTCTTCTTC | CASSLETGGYKPLFF
TRBJ2-3 | TRBV3-1 | many | - | TGTGCCAGCAGCCCGGGACCGAGCACAGATACGCAGTATTTT | CASSPGPSTDTQYF
TRBJ1-2 | TRBV2 | many | - | TGTGCCAGCAGCACAGAGAGGACAGTCTATGGCTACACCTTC | CASSTERTVYGYTF
TRBJ2-7 | TRBV29-1 | few | - | TGCAGCGTTGGATCCCGGATCGGGTACGAGCAGTACTTC | CSVGSRIGYEQYF
TRBJ2-7 | TRBV13 | many | - | TGTGCCAGCAGCTTAGCTGGACTCTCCTACGAGCAGTACTTC | CASSLAGLSYEQYF
TRBJ2-7 | TRBV20-1 | - | - | TGCAGTGCTAGAGATACGGGGGCTGGGAAGCAGTACTTC | CSARDTGAGKQYF
TRBJ2-2 | TRBV9 | - | TRBD1 | TGTGCCAGCAGGGTAAACCCCATCGGGACAGGGAAGATTTTT | CASRVNPIGTGKIF
TRBJ1-2 | TRBV7-8 | - | - | - | CASSVVGGGAGDDTF
TRBJ1-1 | TRBV6-1 | many | TRBD1 | TGTGCCAGCAGTAAAGGGACAGGGGGAGGAGTCACTGAAGCTTTCTTT | CASSKGTGGGVTEAFF
TRBJ1-5 | TRBV19 | - | - | TGTGCCAGTAGTATAGATAGAAGGGTTCAGCCCCAGCATTTT | CASSIDRRVQPQHF
TRBJ1-1 | TRBV24-1 | - | TRBD1 | TGTGCCACCAGTGACGCGACAGGGGGCGGCACTGAAGCTTTCTTT | CATSDATGGGTEAFF
TRBJ1-2 | TRBV20-1 | - | - | TGCAGTGCTAGAGAGGGAGGTAATGGCTACACCTTC | CSAREGGNGYTF
TRBJ2-4 | TRBV7-3 | - | TRBD1 | TGTGCCAGAACGACAGGGGGGCGCACTCAGTACTTC | CARTTGGRTQYF
TRBJ2-7 | TRBV12-3/TRBV12-4 | - | - | TGTGCCAGCAGTACCCTAACCCCCGGGGGTGGCGAGCAGTACTTC | CASSTLTPGGGEQYF
TRBJ2-3 | TRBV20-1 | - | - | TGCAGTGCTAGAGATACGACAGGCGCCGATACGCAGTATTTT | CSARDTTGADTQYF
TRBJ1-2 | TRBV6-5 | many | - | TGTGCCAGCAGTTACCCTGACAGTAACTATGGCTACACCTTC | CASSYPDSNYGYTF
TRBJ1-2 | TRBV20-1 | many | - | TGCAGTGCTACGTCAGGACAACAGGAGAACTATGGCTACACCTTC | CSATSGQQENYGYTF
TRBJ1-1 | TRBV5-1 | - | TRBD1 | TGCGCCAGCAGCTTGTTGGGAGGGGGCAATGAAGCTTTCTTT | CASSLLGGGNEAFF
TRBJ2-7 | TRBV5-7 | - | - | TGTGCCAGCAGCATAGACAGGGCGGGGGGTTCAGTCGAGCAGTACTTC | CASSIDRAGGSVEQYF
TRBJ1-2 | TRBV11-1 | - | TRBD1 | TGTGCCAGCAGCTTGAGAGCAGGGGGCAGCCGGTATGGCTACACCTTC | CASSLRAGGSRYGYTF
TRBJ2-7 | TRBV7-2 | - | TRBD1 | TGTGCCAGCAGCTCCCGCGACAGGGCCTACGAGCTGGATTTC | CASSSRDRAYELDF
TRBJ2-7 | TRBV7-2 | - | - | TGTGCCTGCCGACCGAAAGAACACTACGAGCAGTACTTC | CACRPKEHYEQYF
TRBJ1-5 | TRBV7-2 | - | - | TGTGCCAGCAGCATGGGAAGGGACTATCACCCCACCTATTTT | CASSMGRDYHPTYF
TRBJ2-3 | TRBV2 | few | TRBD1 | TGTGCCAGCAAGTGGGGGACAGGGGGCACAGATACGCAGTATTTT | CASKWGTGGTDTQYF
TRBJ2-3 | TRBV12-3/TRBV12-4 | - | TRBD1 | TGTGCCATCAGTATCGGGACAGGGGGCGCAGATACGCAGTATTTT | CAISIGTGGADTQYF
TRBJ2-3 | TRBV20-1 | - | - | TGCAGTGCTAGAGGCATTGGGGGGGGCCGGACTGCTACGCAGTATTTT | CSARGIGGGRTATQYF
TRBJ2-3 | TRBV19 | - | TRBD2 | TGTGCCAGTAGTATACCGCAGGGAGGGACAGATACGCAGTATTTT | CASSIPQGGTDTQYF
TRBJ2-7 | TRBV11-2 | many | TRBD2 | TGTGCCAGCAGCTTATCTCACGGGGGGTCCGAGCAGTACTTC | CASSLSHGGSEQYF
TRBJ1-1 | TRBV2 | - | - | TGTGCCAGCAGTGGGGGGCTTGACACTGAAGCTTTCTTT | CASSGGLDTEAFF
TRBJ1-5 | TRBV19 | - | - | TGTGCCAGTAGTATGGGGGCCAATCAGCCCCAGCATTTT | CASSMGANQPQHF
TRBJ2-7 | TRBV7-2 | once | - | TGTGCCAGCAGCTTAGCCAGGAGCGGGCGGTCCTACGAGCAGTACTTC | CASSLARSGRSYEQYF
TRBJ2-7 | TRBV5-1 | - | TRBD2 | TGCGCCAGCAGCCCTAGCGGGACGTCCTACGAGCAGTACTTC | CASSPSGTSYEQYF
TRBJ1-5 | TRBV5-1 | - | - | TGCGCTAGCACCACATCCGGGCAGAACACGCCCCAGCATTTT | CASTTSGQNTPQHF
TRBJ1-2 | TRBV5-1 | many | - | TGCGCCAGCAGCTTAAACGTCCCCTCGCGGGGCTACACCTTC | CASSLNVPSRGYTF
TRBJ2-5 | TRBV7-8 | - | - | TGTGCCAGCAGCTGGCAACAAGAGACCCAGTACTTC | CASSWQQETQYF
TRBJ1-2 | TRBV5-4 | - | TRBD1 | TGTGCCAGCAGCTTCGACAGCTCAGGGGGGGTCTATGGCTACACCTTC | CASSFDSSGGVYGYTF
TRBJ2-7 | TRBV7-9 | - | - | TGTGCCAGCAGCTTGAACGTGGATGGCTACAACTTCCGGTACTTC | CASSLNVDGYNFRYF
TRBJ1-1 | TRBV25-1 | many | - | TGTGCCAGCAGTGATCCACGGCGGGAAAACACTGAAGCTTTCTTT | CASSDPRRENTEAFF
TRBJ2-3 | TRBV11-2 | - | TRBD2 | TGTGCCAGCAGTCTTTTAGCGGGGGGGGCTACAGATACGCAGTATTTT | CASSLLAGGATDTQYF